This T cell receptor (beta chain) was sequenced in a study of CD8 T cells in ankylosing spondylitis. In its sample, this clonotype was seen many times. MiXCR, run by TCRdb on the 5' RACE reads, gives a single entry per CDR3 protein. The table records around 280,000 distinct CDR3 sequences, around 18% of them present only once. The CDR3 extends over 13 amino acids. V gave up 2 bases and J gave up 3 bases, with 4 bases separating them. Germline V CDR1 and CDR2: MNHNY, SVGAGI (reference sequence). What was sequenced was blood, either unsorted or a sorted T cell fraction (not recorded which). The genes are TRBV6-6 and TRBJ2-2; D call uncertain. This TCR derives from a male donor with ankylosing spondylitis or in good health (not recorded which). The CDR3: CASSYRDTGELFF. Written as DNA, the CDR3 is TGTGCCAGCAGTTACAGGGACACCGGGGAGCTGTTTTTT.